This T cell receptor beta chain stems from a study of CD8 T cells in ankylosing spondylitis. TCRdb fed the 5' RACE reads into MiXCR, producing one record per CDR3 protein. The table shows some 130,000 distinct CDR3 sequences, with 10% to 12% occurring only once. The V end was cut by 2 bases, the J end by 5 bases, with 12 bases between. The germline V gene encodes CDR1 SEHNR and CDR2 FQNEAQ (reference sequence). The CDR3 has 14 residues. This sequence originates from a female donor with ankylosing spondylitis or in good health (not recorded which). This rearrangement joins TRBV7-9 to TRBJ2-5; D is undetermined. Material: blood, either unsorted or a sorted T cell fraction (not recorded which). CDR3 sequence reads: CASSLSVGRETQYF. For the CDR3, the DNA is TGTGCCAGCAGCTTATCGGTCGGCCGGGAGACCCAGTACTTC.